Sequencing of this T cell receptor (beta chain) was carried out in a study of blood T cell repertoires in COVID-19. V dropped 4 bases and J dropped 2 bases, with 12 bases sitting between them. This CDR3 is 14 amino acids long. CDR1 and CDR2 from the germline V gene are KGHSH and LQKENI. Study processing details: By means of reference gene primer amplification, nucleated cell counts were estimated. Sequencing was performed with immunoSEQ multiplex PCR; in TCRdb, only in-frame clones are kept and a portion is missing. The DNA gave D and trimming, while V, J and clone size come from that table. The sample has about 380,000 clones, roughly 86% seen once.

The chain employs TRBV18 and TRBJ2-7; a weak D match, TRBD2 (6 bases). The TCR comes from a human donor with acute or convalescent COVID-19. The donor label of this sample is uncertain. Source material: peripheral blood. The CDR3 DNA follows: TGTGCCAGCTCACAATCCGGGACTCCCTACGAGCAGTACTTC. Translating it yields CASSQSGTPYEQYF.